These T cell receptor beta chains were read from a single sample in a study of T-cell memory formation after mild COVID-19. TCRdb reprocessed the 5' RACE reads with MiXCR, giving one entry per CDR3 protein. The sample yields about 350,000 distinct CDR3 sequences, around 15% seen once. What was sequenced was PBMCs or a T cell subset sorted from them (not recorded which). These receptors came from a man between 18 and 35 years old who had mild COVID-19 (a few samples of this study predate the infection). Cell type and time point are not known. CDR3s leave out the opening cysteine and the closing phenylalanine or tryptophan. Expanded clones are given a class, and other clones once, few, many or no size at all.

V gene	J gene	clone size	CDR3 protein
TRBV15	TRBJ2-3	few	ATSSRVTIDTQY
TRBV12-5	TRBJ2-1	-	ASGSAYPGITGLADNEQF
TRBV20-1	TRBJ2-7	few	SASTLGLHYEQY
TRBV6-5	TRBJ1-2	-	ASGNGRIYGYT
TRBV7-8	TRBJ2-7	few	ASSLAQRKEQY
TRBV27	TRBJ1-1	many	ASSLAWDTEAF
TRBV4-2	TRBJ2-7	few	ASSQLPGTHYEQY
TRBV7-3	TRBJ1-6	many	ASSPTGGGSPLH
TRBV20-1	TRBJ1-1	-	SAPKGGMNTEAF
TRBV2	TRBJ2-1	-	ATEAGNNEQF
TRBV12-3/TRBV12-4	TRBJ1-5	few	ASSLNQGGPQH
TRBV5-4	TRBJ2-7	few	ASSPSTGNYNEQY
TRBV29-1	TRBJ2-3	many	SVVPPGLADTQY
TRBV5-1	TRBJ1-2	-	ASSLVAPGANYGYT
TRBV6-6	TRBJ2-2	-	ASSYSRATNTGELF
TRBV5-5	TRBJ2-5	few	ASSLDTGLETQY
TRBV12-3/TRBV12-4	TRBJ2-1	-	ASSKGNRGPYNEQF
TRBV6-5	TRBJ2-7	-	ASSYRPDDYEQY
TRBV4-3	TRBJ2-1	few	ASSQEVWSEQF
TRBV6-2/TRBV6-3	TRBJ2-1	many	ASSYSAPSGVYNEQF
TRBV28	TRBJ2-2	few	ASSLLGATPNTGELF
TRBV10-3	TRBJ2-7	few	AISAWDYEQY
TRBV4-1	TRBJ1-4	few	ASSQDRSGKLF
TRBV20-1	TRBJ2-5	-	SAREGLHQETQY
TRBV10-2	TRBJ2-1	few	ATRDSNEQF
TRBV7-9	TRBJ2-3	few	ASRPPGQAVPDTQY
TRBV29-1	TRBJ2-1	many	SVVSSGNEQF
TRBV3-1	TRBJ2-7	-	ASSHYHNRPSYEQY
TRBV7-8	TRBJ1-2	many	ASSTGTEIYGGYT
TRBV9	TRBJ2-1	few	ASSVRLAGDNEQF
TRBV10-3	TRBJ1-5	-	AISVEGDQPQH
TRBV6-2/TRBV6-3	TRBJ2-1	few	ASSLERNEQF
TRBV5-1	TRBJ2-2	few	ASSPIAGDGNGELF
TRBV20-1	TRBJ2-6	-	SARTGRIGGGAAGANVLT
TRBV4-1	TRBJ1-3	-	ASSQVGPLSGNTIY
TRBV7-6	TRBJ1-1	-	ASSLETGLVGTEAF
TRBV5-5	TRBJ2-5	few	ASSGRLAGVETQY
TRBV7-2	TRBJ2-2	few	ASSRTGFELF
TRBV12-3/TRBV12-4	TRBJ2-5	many	ASSSGTKSETQY
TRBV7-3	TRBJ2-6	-	ASSLRTGSGANVLT
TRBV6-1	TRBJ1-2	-	ASSSTGPPMNYGYT
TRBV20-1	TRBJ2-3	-	SARGTASTDTQY
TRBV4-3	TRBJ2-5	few	ASSPRTGKETQY
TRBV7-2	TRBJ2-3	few	ASSLVPPDTQY
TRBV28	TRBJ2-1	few	ASVRHNRYNEQF
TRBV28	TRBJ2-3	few	ASSSEATDTQY
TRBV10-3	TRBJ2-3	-	AISDSSGGIDTQY
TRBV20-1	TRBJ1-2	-	SARDSPGQRYGYT
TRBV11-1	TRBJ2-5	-	ASSLEGLLRIQETQY
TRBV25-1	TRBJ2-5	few	ASSPLGRGGELETQY
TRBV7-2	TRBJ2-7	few	ASSVDSGPLWKQY
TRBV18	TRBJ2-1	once	ASSPPGLSANEQF
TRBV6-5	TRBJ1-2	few	ASSSGTGGHGYT
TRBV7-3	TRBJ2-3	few	ASSLLAGSLDTQY
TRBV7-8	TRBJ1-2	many	ASSLQGLYYGYT
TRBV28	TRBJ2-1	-	ASRGGLEQF
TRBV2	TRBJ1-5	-	ASNRDPNQPQH
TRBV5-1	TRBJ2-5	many	ASSLVGGDQETQY